The 14 T cell receptor beta chains below all came from one sample that was sequenced in a study of cytomegalovirus exposure and HLA in healthy donors. PCR used 60 Vbeta primers and 13 Jbeta primers. Sequencing used immunoSEQ multiplex PCR; TCRdb keeps in-frame clones, though not all of them. The table records approximately 120,000 clones, 74% of them present only once. The sequenced sample consisted of PBMCs. The receptors shown here come from a woman between 45 and 60 years old in good health and CMV-seropositive.

The chain combines TRBV7-8 with TRBJ2-7; D may be TRBD2 (6 bases). Germline V gene lookup returns CDR1 SGHVS and CDR2 FQNEAQ. The V end lost 1 base, the J end lost 4 bases, and 17 bases lay between the germline ends. The CDR3 sequence is 16 residues long. This chain's CDR3 is CASSLVGRWRGYEQYF. CDR3 bases: TGTGCCAGCAGCTTAGTTGGGCGGTGGCGGGGTTACGAGCAGTACTTC.

The J gene is TRBJ2-1, the V gene TRBV18, with TRBD2 identical over 8 bases. V lost 3 bases, J lost 7 bases, and 2 bases stayed unmatched. This CDR3 region has 13 residues. CDR1 is KGHSH and CDR2 is LQKENI in the germline V gene. The CDR3 DNA is TGTGCCAGCTCACCGGGACTAGGGAATGAGCAGTTCTTC. Encoded protein: CASSPGLGNEQFF.

CDR3 residues: CASSGILGANVYGYTF. Written as DNA, the CDR3 is TGTGCCAGCAGTGGAATCCTGGGGGCGAATGTTTATGGCTACACCTTC. The chain has TRBV6-1 and TRBJ1-2; tentatively, D is TRBD1 (6 bases). The CDR3 is made up of 16 amino acids. Per the germline V gene, CDR1 is MNHNS and CDR2 is SASEGT. V was trimmed by 4 bases and J by 5 bases, leaving 20 bases between them.

The rearrangement links TRBV7-2 to TRBJ1-1, with unresolved D. The CDR3 runs 15 residues. Trimming took 2 bases from V and 0 from J, leaving 10 bases between them. Germline V gene data show CDR1 as SGHTA and CDR2 as FQGNSA. The CDR3 sequence: CASSLTQKLNTEAFF. The DNA for the CDR3 is TGTGCCAGCAGCTTAACCCAGAAACTGAACACTGAAGCTTTCTTT.

With regard to this clone: The same CDR3 can be traced to other DNA sequences in this sample. J is TRBJ2-7 and V is TRBV5-6, with D perhaps matching TRBD2 (6 bases). Germline V lookup: CDR1 SGHDT, CDR2 YYEEEE. V was clipped by 2 bases and J by 0 bases, with 15 bases between them. This CDR3 region has 16 residues. This chain's CDR3 is CASSLFPGVVSYEQYF. The CDR3 coding sequence is TGTGCCAGCAGCTTATTTCCGGGGGTAGTCTCCTACGAGCAGTACTTC.

CDR3 in DNA: TGCGCCAGCAGCTTGGACAGGGAGCATGCGAACACCGGGGAGCTGTTTTTT. Its translation: CASSLDREHANTGELFF. This chain joins TRBV5-1 and TRBJ2-2; perhaps TRBD1 as D (6 bases). Germline CDR1 and CDR2: SGHRS and YFSETQ. The V and J ends lost 0 bases and 0 bases respectively, with 12 bases between them. This CDR3 contains 17 residues.

The gene calls are TRBV11-2 and TRBJ1-4; TRBD1 might be the D (6 bases). The CDR3 covers 15 residues. V was cut by 0 bases and J by 5 bases, with 10 bases left in between. Germline loops: CDR1 SGHAT, CDR2 FQNNGV. The CDR3 nucleotides are TGTGCCAGCAGCTTAGAGGGGGCCCAAAATGAAAAACTGTTTTTT. Protein sequence: CASSLEGAQNEKLFF.

The rearrangement uses TRBV7-9 and TRBJ1-2, with D tentatively TRBD1 (5 bases). The ends were cut back, 1 base at V and 6 bases at J, with 15 bases in the middle. Looked up from germline, CDR1 is SEHNR and CDR2 is FQNEAQ (reference sequence). This CDR3 has 15 amino acids. CDR3 protein: CASSLGVGPYNGYTF. In DNA form, the CDR3 reads TGTGCCAGCAGCTTAGGTGTGGGGCCCTACAATGGCTACACCTTC.

The chain couples TRBV5-1 to TRBJ2-7; 7 bases line up with TRBD1. Germline assignment: CDR1 SGHRS and CDR2 YFSETQ. The CDR3 is made up of 14 amino acids. Losses at the gene ends were 4 bases for V and 4 bases for J; bases not matched to a gene: 8. The CDR3 loop is CASSPQGVGYEQYF. Here the CDR3 DNA reads TGCGCCAGCAGCCCCCAGGGGGTCGGGTACGAGCAGTACTTC. Looking up the rest from reference TRBV5-1 and TRBJ2-7 gives the full variable domain: KAGVTQTPRYLIKTRGQQVTLSCSPISGHRSVSWYQQTPGQGLQFLFEYFSETQRNKGNFPGRFSGRQFSNSRSEMNVSTLELGDSALYLCASSPQGVGYEQYFGPGTRLTVT.

The chain joins TRBV2 to TRBJ2-5; 7 nucleotides match TRBD1. CDR1 and CDR2 from the germline V gene are SNHLY and FYNNEI. V shed 6 bases, J shed 4 bases, and the junction held 5 bases outside the gene matches. The CDR3 is made up of 13 amino acids. This CDR3 is CASSPRQGETQYF. In DNA form, the CDR3 reads TGTGCCAGCAGCCCGAGACAGGGAGAGACCCAGTACTTC.

The chain combines TRBV9 with TRBJ2-3; TRBD2 is a possible D gene (7 bases). Germline values: CDR1 SGDLS, CDR2 YYNGEE. The CDR3 extends over 17 amino acids. Trimming shortened V by 0 bases and J by 2 bases, and 16 bases separated the two germline ends. The CDR3 here is CASSVEGGASPTDTQYF. The CDR3 bases are TGTGCCAGCAGCGTAGAGGGGGGGGCGAGTCCCACAGATACGCAGTATTTT.

The chain employs TRBV5-4 and TRBJ1-5; D perhaps matches TRBD1 (5 bases). The germline CDR1 and CDR2 sequences are SGHNT and YYREEE (reference sequence). This CDR3 has 14 amino acids. V gave up 4 bases and J gave up 3 bases, with 11 bases separating them. The CDR3 region has the DNA TGTGCCAGCAGCCGCGGGGGACCCAATCAGCCCCAGCATTTT. This sequence encodes CASSRGGPNQPQHF. The whole variable domain, remainder taken from reference TRBV5-4 and TRBJ1-5, is ETGVTQSPTHLIKTRGQQVTLRCSSQSGHNTVSWYQQALGQGPQFIFQYYREEENGRGNFPPRFSGLQFPNYSSELNVNALELDDSALYLCASSRGGPNQPQHFGDGTRLSIL.

The count of this clone is one. A junction boundary mismatches the germline segment, possibly from a read error. The chain has TRBV5-1 and TRBJ2-7; tentative D call: TRBD2 (6 bases). This CDR3 is 14 amino acids long. Germline-derived CDR1 and CDR2 are SGHRS and YFSETQ. CDR3 bases: TGTGCCAGCAGCCCCCCCGGGAGCCGCTACGAGCAGTACTTC. This codes for CASSPPGSRYEQYF.

The rearrangement joins TRBV6-5 to TRBJ1-5, with D possibly matching TRBD1 (5 bases). The ends were cut back, 4 bases at V and 5 bases at J, with 9 bases in the middle. The CDR3 contains 13 residues. The germline gives CDR1 MNHEY, CDR2 SVGAGI. The CDR3 region is CASSSTEDQPQHF. As DNA, the CDR3 is TGTGCCAGCAGTTCGACAGAGGATCAGCCCCAGCATTTT.